This TCR beta chain stems from a study of cytomegalovirus exposure and HLA in healthy donors. General study results and limits: In a later analysis, at a false discovery rate of 0.05, 16,951 TCR beta sequences were associated with HLA alleles. In vitro testing confirmed a few CMV-associated chains as specific for CMV antigens.

Vbeta (60) and Jbeta (13) primers were used in the PCR. The method was immunoSEQ multiplex PCR; TCRdb's version includes in-frame clones alone and lacks a portion of them. The data show around 88,000 clones, about 74% seen once. Concerning this clone itself: The antigen remains unidentified.

The sample was PBMCs. The clonotype comes from a male donor in good health and CMV-seronegative.

CDR3 protein: CASTHLNYGYTF. The CDR3 DNA reads TGCGCCAGCACGCACCTAAACTATGGCTACACCTTC. The V gene is TRBV10-2, the J gene TRBJ1-2; D gene ambiguous. Trimming cost V 7 bases and J 2 bases, with 8 bases left between them. Germline V CDR1 and CDR2: WSHSY, SAAADI. The CDR3 spans 12 residues.